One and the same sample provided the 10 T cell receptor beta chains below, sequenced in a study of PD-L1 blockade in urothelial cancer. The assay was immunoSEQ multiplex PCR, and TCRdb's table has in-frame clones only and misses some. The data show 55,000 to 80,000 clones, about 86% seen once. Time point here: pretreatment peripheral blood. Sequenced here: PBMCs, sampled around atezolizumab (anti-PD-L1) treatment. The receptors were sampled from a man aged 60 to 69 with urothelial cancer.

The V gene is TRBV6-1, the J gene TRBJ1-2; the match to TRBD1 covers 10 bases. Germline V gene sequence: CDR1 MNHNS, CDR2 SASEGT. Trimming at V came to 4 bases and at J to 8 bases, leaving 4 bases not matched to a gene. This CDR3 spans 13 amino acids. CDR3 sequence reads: CASSVGQGWGYTF. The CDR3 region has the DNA TGTGCCAGCAGTGTGGGACAGGGGTGGGGCTACACCTTC.

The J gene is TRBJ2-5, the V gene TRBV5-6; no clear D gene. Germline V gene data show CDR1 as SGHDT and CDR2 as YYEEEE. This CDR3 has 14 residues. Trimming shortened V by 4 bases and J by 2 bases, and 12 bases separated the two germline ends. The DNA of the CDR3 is TGTGCCAGCAGCGCGGAGCTGGTACAAGAGACCCAGTACTTC. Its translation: CASSAELVQETQYF.

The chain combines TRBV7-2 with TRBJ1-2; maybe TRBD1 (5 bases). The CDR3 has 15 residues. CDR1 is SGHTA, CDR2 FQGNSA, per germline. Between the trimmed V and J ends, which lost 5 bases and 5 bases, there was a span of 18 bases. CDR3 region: CASSPLLSQGYGYTF. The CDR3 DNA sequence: TGTGCCAGCAGCCCACTTCTATCCCAGGGTTATGGCTACACCTTC. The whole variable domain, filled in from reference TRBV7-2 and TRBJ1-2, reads GAGVSQSPSNKVTEKGKDVELRCDPISGHTALYWYRQSLGQGLEFLIYFQGNSAPDKSGLPSDRFSAERTGGSVSTLTIQRTQQEDSAVYLCASSPLLSQGYGYTFGSGTRLTVV.

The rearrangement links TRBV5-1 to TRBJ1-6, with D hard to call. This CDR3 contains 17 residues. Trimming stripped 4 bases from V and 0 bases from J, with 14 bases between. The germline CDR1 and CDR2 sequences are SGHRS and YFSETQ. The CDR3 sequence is CASSRQELSSYNSPLHF. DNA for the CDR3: TGCGCCAGCAGCCGTCAGGAACTGAGCTCCTATAATTCACCCCTCCACTTT.

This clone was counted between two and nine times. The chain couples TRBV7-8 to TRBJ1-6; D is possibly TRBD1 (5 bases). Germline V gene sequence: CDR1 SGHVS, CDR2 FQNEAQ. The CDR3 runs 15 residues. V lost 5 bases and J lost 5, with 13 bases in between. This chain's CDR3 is CASSSRTNNNSPLHF. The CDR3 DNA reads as TGTGCCAGCAGCAGCCGGACAAACAATAATTCACCCCTCCACTTT.

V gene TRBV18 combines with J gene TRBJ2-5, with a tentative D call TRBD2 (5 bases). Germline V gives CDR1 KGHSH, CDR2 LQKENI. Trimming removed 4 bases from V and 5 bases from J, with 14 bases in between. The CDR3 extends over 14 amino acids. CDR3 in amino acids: CASSQALTGETQYF. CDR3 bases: TGTGCCAGCTCACAGGCTCTAACGGGGGAGACCCAGTACTTC. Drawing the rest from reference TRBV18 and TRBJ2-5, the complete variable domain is NAGVMQNPRHLVRRRGQEARLRCSPMKGHSHVYWYRQLPEEGLKFMVYLQKENIIDESGMPKERFSAEFPKEGPSILRIQQVVRGDSAAYFCASSQALTGETQYFGPGTRLLVL.

CDR3 protein: CASSLVGGGQPQHF. The CDR3 DNA reads as TGTGCCAGCAGCTTAGTAGGGGGCGGTCAGCCCCAGCATTTT. This rearrangement joins TRBV7-9 to TRBJ1-5; 7 bases are shared with TRBD1. CDR3 size: 14 residues. Losses at the gene ends were 1 base for V and 6 bases for J; bases not matched to a gene: 3. CDR1 is SEHNR and CDR2 is FQNEAQ in the germline V gene (reference sequence).

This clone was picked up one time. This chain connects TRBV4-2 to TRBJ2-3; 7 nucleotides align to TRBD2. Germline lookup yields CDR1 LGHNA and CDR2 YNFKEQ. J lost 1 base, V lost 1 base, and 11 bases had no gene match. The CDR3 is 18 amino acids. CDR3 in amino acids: CASSQGVISGLRTDTQYF. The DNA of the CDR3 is TGTGCCAGCAGCCAAGGAGTTATTAGCGGGCTCCGCACAGATACGCAGTATTTT.

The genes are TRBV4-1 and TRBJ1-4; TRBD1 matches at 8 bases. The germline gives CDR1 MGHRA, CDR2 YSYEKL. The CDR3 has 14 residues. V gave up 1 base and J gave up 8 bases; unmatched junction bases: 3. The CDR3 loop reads CASSQGTGREKLFF. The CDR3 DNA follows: TGCGCCAGCAGCCAAGGGACAGGGCGAGAAAAACTGTTTTTT.

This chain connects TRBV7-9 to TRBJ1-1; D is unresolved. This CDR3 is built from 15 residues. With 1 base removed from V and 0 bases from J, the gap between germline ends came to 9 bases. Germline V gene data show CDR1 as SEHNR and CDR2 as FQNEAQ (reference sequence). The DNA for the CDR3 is TGTGCCAGCAGCTTAGTGCCGGGTTTGAACACTGAAGCTTTCTTT. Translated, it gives CASSLVPGLNTEAFF.